This T cell receptor beta chain derives from a study of blood T cell repertoires in COVID-19. Looking at the study overall: From the United States, Italy and Spain came samples of acute and convalescent COVID-19. In each case, the material was cDNA or gDNA derived from T cells, B-cell-depleted T cells, or PBMCs.

Original processing notes: Cell counts per sample came from amplifying reference gene primers. This table comes from immunoSEQ multiplex PCR, and its TCRdb copy is limited to in-frame clones, with some not included. D and trimming were read from the DNA, whereas the V and J calls and clone size are those reported in that table. In the table there are roughly 250,000 clones, approximately 90% of which are singletons. This clone came up a few times. The TCR comes from a woman aged 40-49 years who had recovered from COVID-19. The sample was peripheral blood.

In nucleotides, the CDR3 is TGTGCCACCAGTGATTTCCCCGCAGGGGACTATGGCTACACCTTC. As protein: CATSDFPAGDYGYTF. The V call is TRBV24-1, the J call TRBJ1-2; weak D call: TRBD1 (6 bases). In germline, CDR1 is KGHDR, CDR2 SFDVKD. CDR3 length equals 15 residues. Trimming removed 1 base at V and 3 bases at J, with 11 bases between.